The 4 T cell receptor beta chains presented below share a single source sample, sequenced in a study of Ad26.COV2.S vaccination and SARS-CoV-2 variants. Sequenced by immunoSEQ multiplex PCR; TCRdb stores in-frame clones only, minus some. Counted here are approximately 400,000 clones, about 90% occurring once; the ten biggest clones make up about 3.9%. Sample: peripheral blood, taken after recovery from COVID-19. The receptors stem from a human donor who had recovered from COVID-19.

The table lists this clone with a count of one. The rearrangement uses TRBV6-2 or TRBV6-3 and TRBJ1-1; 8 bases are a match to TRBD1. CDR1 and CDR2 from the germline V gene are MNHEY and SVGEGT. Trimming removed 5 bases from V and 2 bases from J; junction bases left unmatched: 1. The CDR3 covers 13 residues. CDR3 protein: CASSDRGNTEAFF. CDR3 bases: TGTGCCAGCAGTGACAGGGGAAACACTGAAGCTTTCTTT.

CDR3: CASSQAGQGNYGYTF. The CDR3 nucleotides read TGCGCCAGCAGCCAAGCGGGACAGGGGAATTATGGCTACACCTTC. The rearrangement uses TRBV4-3 and TRBJ1-2; 10 bases are a match to TRBD1. Germline CDR1 is LGHNA and CDR2 is YSLEER. The ends lost 1 base at V and 5 bases at J; junction bases unmatched: 4. This CDR3 has 15 amino acids.

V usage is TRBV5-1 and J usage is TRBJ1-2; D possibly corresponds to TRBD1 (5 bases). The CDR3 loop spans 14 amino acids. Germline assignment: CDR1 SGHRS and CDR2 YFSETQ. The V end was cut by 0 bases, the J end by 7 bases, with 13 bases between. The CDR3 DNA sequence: TGCGCCAGCAGCTTGGCCCAGGGAAAAGGTGGCTACACCTTC. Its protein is CASSLAQGKGGYTF. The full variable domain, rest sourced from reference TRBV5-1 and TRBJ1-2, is KAGVTQTPRYLIKTRGQQVTLSCSPISGHRSVSWYQQTPGQGLQFLFEYFSETQRNKGNFPGRFSGRQFSNSRSEMNVSTLELGDSALYLCASSLAQGKGGYTFGSGTRLTVV.

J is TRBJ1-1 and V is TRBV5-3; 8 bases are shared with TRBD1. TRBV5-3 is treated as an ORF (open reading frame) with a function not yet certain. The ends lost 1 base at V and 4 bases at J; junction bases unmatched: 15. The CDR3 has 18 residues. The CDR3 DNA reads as TGTGCCAGAAGCTTGCGGGGGGACAAGGACAGGGAGATCACTGAAGCTTTCTTT. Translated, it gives CARSLRGDKDREITEAFF.